The rows below give T cell receptor beta chains drawn from one sample of a study of cytomegalovirus exposure and HLA in healthy donors. TCRdb's table, derived via immunoSEQ multiplex PCR, lists solely in-frame clones and lacks some. Of fewer than 200,000 clones in the sample, around 81% were seen once. The sample was PBMCs. The origin of the receptors is a woman aged 25-40 years in good health and CMV-seronegative. CDR3s include the opening cysteine and the closing phenylalanine or tryptophan. D genes are given only for firm matches. Clone size is stated in some rows and not others, as once, few, many or a class when expanded.

TRBJ1-1 . . TRBV27 CASSSRVNTEAFF TGTGCCAGCAGTAGCAGGGTGAACACTGAAGCTTTCTTT
TRBJ2-5 . TRBD1 TRBV28 CAIGGTGVRETQYF TGTGCCATCGGGGGGACAGGGGTAAGAGAGACCCAGTACTTC
TRBJ1-5 . . TRBV28 CASSFLGTYTAYSNQPQHF TGTGCCAGCAGTTTTTTGGGGACATATACCGCTTATAGCAATCAGCCCCAGCATTTT
TRBJ2-7 . . TRBV11-2 CASSPTVYGQYF TGTGCCAGCAGCCCAACAGTCTACGGGCAGTACTTC
TRBJ1-5 . . TRBV28 CASSLFGGQPQHF TGTGCCAGCAGTTTATTCGGGGGTCAGCCCCAGCATTTT
TRBJ1-2 . . TRBV19 CASSIPGGINYGYTF TGTGCCAGTAGTATCCCTGGAGGGATAAACTATGGCTACACCTTC
TRBJ1-1 . . TRBV10-2 CASSLAGTEAFF TGCGCCAGCAGTCTTGCGGGCACTGAAGCTTTCTTT
TRBJ2-7 . TRBD1 TRBV19 CASSIATGTGVEEQYF TGTGCCAGTAGTATTGCAACCGGGACAGGGGTGGAGGAGCAGTACTTC
TRBJ2-5 few . TRBV5-4 CASSSGTYQETQYF TGTGCCAGCAGCTCCGGGACATATCAAGAGACCCAGTACTTC
TRBJ2-6 . . TRBV18 CASSPPQGLSGANVLTF TGTGCCAGCTCACCACCACAGGGCCTCTCTGGGGCCAACGTCCTGACTTTC
TRBJ2-5 . . TRBV5-1 CASSPFPGQQEAQYF TGCGCCAGCAGCCCCTTTCCCGGACAGCAAGAGGCCCAGTACTTC
TRBJ2-1 . TRBD2 TRBV19 CASTETSGRAYNEQFF TGTGCCAGTACCGAAACTAGCGGGAGGGCCTACAATGAGCAGTTCTTC
TRBJ1-4 . . TRBV7-9 CASALQGANEKLFF TGTGCCAGCGCGTTACAGGGAGCTAATGAAAAACTGTTTTTT
TRBJ2-7 . . TRBV29-1 CSVRSAGLNQYF TGCAGCGTCCGATCGGCAGGGCTCAATCAGTACTTC
TRBJ1-6 . . TRBV28 CASSLSQGPNSPLHF TGTGCCAGCAGTTTAAGCCAGGGGCCCAATTCACCCCTCCACTTT
TRBJ2-2 . . TRBV4-3 CASSPPGHPNTGELFF TGCGCCAGCAGCCCACCAGGACACCCGAACACCGGGGAGCTGTTTTTT
TRBJ2-2 . TRBD1 TRBV18 CASSPQDRTMNTGELFF TGTGCCAGCTCACCCCAGGACAGGACAATGAACACCGGGGAGCTGTTTTTT
TRBJ2-2 . . TRBV6-5 CASSPTTGELFF TGTGCCAGCAGCCCAACTACCGGGGAGCTGTTTTTT
TRBJ2-7 many . TRBV6-1 CASSEGRVVENPYEQYF TGTGCCAGCAGTGAAGGGAGGGTGGTAGAAAATCCCTACGAGCAGTACTTC
TRBJ2-3 once . TRBV29-1 CSVDWTEIRTDTQYF TGCAGCGTGGACTGGACAGAGATACGCACAGATACGCAGTATTTT
TRBJ1-5 . TRBD1 TRBV7-2 CASRTGGWGNQPQHF TGTGCCAGCAGGACAGGGGGCTGGGGCAATCAGCCCCAGCATTTT
TRBJ2-1 . . TRBV11-3 CASSQQISGDQEQFF TGTGCCAGCAGCCAACAAATCTCAGGGGACCAGGAGCAGTTCTTC
TRBJ2-5 . TRBD1 TRBV7-8 CASSLGSGAPYQGDETQYF TGTGCCAGCAGCTTAGGATCTGGTGCACCCTACCAGGGGGACGAGACCCAGTACTTC
TRBJ2-5 . . TRBV29-1 CSVKGGVRETQYF TGCAGCGTTAAAGGGGGGGTGCGGGAGACCCAGTACTTC
TRBJ2-5 . TRBD2 TRBV7-6 CASSLGLAGGETQYF TGTGCCAGCAGCTTAGGACTAGCGGGGGGAGAGACCCAGTACTTC
TRBJ2-7 . TRBD2 TRBV29-1 CSVGTSGLTYEQYF TGCAGCGTTGGGACTAGCGGACTTACCTACGAGCAGTACTTC
TRBJ1-2 . TRBD1 TRBV28 CASVNRGPNYGYTF TGTGCCAGCGTTAACAGGGGCCCCAACTATGGCTACACCTTC
TRBJ1-4 . . TRBV28 CASSLKFSREIREKLFF TGTGCCAGCAGTTTAAAGTTCTCCAGGGAAATACGTGAAAAACTGTTTTTT
TRBJ2-3 . TRBD2 TRBV5-6 CASSTGLAIGTQYF TGTGCCAGCAGCACGGGACTAGCAATTGGTACGCAGTATTTT
TRBJ2-3 . TRBD1 TRBV5-1 CASKPIRDRGTDTQYF TGCGCCAGCAAACCCATCCGGGACAGGGGCACGGATACGCAGTATTTT
TRBJ2-4 . TRBD1 TRBV28 CASSLAGTGKNSQYF TGTGCCAGCAGTTTGGCGGGGACAGGCAAAAACAGTCAGTACTTC
TRBJ2-5 . . TRBV28 CASSSSQDLRRQYF TGTGCCAGCAGTTCCTCGCAGGACTTGCGCCGCCAGTACTTC
TRBJ2-5 once . TRBV10-3 CAISDSRTPQETQYF TGTGCCATCAGTGATTCCCGGACTCCCCAAGAGACCCAGTACTTC
TRBJ2-5 . TRBD2 TRBV6-5 CASTPLAGETQYF TGTGCCAGCACTCCCCTAGCGGGGGAGACCCAGTACTTC
TRBJ1-2 . . TRBV28 CASSFGRYYGYTF TGTGCCAGCAGCTTCGGGAGATACTATGGCTACACCTTC
TRBJ2-7 . . TRBV7-2 CASSLGQGGEQYF TGTGCCAGCAGCTTAGGACAGGGAGGCGAGCAGTACTTC
TRBJ1-2 . . TRBV2 CASIPPITGNYGYTF TGTGCCAGCATCCCCCCAATTACAGGCAACTATGGCTACACCTTC
TRBJ2-7 few TRBD2 TRBV5-6 CASSKAGVYEQYF TGTGCCAGCAGCAAAGCGGGAGTCTACGAGCAGTACTTC
TRBJ2-7 . . TRBV15 CATSRDSVSGNVYEQYF TGTGCCACCAGCAGAGATTCGGTCTCGGGGAACGTCTACGAGCAGTACTTC
TRBJ1-5 . . TRBV30 CAWSVRGNQPQHF TGTGCCTGGAGTGTACGCGGCAATCAGCCCCAGCATTTT
TRBJ2-2 . . TRBV10-3 CASGDLAETGELFF TGTGCCAGCGGCGACCTCGCGGAGACCGGGGAGCTGTTTTTT
TRBJ1-2 once . TRBV6-1 CASSAGRTNYGYTF TGTGCCAGCAGTGCCGGGAGAACTAACTATGGCTACACCTTC
TRBJ2-3 . TRBD2 TRBV9 CASSHDSGGTTSTDTQYF TGTGCCAGCAGCCACGATAGCGGGGGGACAACTAGCACAGATACGCAGTATTTT
TRBJ1-6 . . TRBV28 CASIQDSSYNSPLHF TGTGCCAGCATCCAAGACAGCTCCTATAATTCACCCCTCCACTTT
TRBJ2-7 . TRBD1 TRBV18 CASSPPGTALGEQYF TGTGCCAGCTCACCCCCCGGGACAGCGCTCGGCGAGCAGTACTTC
TRBJ2-1 . TRBD2 TRBV9 CASSATGLVVYNEQFF TGTGCCAGCAGCGCAACGGGACTAGTGGTCTACAATGAGCAGTTCTTC